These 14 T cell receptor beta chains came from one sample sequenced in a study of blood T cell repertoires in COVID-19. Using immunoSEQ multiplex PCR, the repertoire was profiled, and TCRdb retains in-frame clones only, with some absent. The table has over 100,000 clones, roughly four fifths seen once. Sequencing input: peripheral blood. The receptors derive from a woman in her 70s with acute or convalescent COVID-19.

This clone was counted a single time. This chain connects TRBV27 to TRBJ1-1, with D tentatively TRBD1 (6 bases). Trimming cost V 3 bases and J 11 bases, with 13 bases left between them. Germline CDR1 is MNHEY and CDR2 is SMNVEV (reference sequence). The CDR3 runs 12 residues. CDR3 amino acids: CASSFSTGKAFF. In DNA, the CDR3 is TGTGCCAGCAGTTTCTCGACAGGCAAGGCTTTCTTT.

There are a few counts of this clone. CDR3 coding DNA: TGTGCCAGCAGTCGGACTAGCGGGGGGACCCAGTACTTC. Translated, it gives CASSRTSGGTQYF. The chain uses TRBV12-3 or TRBV12-4 and TRBJ2-5, with 13 bases identical to TRBD2. Trimming took 5 bases from V and 7 from J; bases not matched to a gene: 1. CDR3 length: 13 amino acids.

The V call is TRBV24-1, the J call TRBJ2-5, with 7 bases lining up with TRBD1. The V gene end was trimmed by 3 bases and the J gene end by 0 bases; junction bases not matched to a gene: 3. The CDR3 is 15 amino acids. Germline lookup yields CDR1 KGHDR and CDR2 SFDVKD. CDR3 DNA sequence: TGTGCCACCAGTGATCCGCAGGGGGACCAAGAGACCCAGTACTTC. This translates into CATSDPQGDQETQYF.

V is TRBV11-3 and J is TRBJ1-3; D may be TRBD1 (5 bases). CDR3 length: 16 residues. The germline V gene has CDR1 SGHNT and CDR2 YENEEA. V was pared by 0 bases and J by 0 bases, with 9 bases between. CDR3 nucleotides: TGTGCCAGCAGCTTAGACAGGGCCCGCTCTGGAAACACCATATATTTT. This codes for CASSLDRARSGNTIYF.

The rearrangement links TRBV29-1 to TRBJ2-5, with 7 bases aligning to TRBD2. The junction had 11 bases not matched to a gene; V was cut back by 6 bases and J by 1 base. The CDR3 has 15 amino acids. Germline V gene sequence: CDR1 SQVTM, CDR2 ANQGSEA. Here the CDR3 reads CSVPIWGGSQETQYF. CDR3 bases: TGCAGCGTGCCGATCTGGGGGGGAAGCCAAGAGACCCAGTACTTC.

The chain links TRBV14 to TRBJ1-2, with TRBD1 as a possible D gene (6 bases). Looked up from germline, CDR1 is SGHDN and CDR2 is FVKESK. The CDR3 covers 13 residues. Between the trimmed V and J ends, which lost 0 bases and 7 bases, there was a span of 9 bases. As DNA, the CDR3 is TGTGCCAGCAGCCAAGACAGGGGTAGTGGCTACACCTTC. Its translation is CASSQDRGSGYTF.

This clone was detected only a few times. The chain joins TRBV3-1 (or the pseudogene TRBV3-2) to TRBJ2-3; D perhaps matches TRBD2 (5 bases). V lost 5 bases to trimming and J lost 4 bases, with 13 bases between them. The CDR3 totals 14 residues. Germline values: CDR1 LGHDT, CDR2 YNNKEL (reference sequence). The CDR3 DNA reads TGTGCCAGCAGCAGAACACAAGCGGCAGATACGCAGTATTTT. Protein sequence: CASSRTQAADTQYF.

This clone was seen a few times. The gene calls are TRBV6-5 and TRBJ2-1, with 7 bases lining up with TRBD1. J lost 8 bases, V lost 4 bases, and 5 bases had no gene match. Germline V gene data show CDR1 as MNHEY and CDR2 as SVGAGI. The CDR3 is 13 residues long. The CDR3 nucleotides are TGTGCCAGCAGTTCTCAGGGGGATGATGAGCAGTTCTTC. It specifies CASSSQGDDEQFF.

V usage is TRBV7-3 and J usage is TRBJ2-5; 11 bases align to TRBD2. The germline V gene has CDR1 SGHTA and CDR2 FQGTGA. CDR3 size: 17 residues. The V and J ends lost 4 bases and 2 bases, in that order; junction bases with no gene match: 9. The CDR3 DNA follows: TGTGCCAGCAGCTCAATTCCCGGGACTAGCGGACAAGAGACCCAGTACTTC. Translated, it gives CASSSIPGTSGQETQYF.

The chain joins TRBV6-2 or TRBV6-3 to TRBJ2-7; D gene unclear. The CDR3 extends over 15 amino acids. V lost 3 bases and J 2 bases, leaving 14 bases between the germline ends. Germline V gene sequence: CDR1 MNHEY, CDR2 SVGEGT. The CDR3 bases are TGTGCCAGCAGTTATCGAAGCAGGCCTCCCTACGAGCAGTACTTC. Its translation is CASSYRSRPPYEQYF.

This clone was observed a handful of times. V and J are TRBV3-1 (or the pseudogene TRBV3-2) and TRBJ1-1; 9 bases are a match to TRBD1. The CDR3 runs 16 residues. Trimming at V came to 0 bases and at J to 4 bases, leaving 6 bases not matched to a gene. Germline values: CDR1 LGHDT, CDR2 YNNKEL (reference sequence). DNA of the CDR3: TGTGCCAGCAGCCAAGAAAAGGGACAGGGTGGCACTGAAGCTTTCTTT. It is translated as CASSQEKGQGGTEAFF.

The CDR3 is CASSKGGNGYTF. In nucleotides, the CDR3 is TGTGCCAGTAGTAAAGGGGGTAATGGCTACACCTTC. The chain links TRBV19 to TRBJ1-2; TRBD1 might be the D (6 bases). The CDR3 covers 12 residues. In germline, CDR1 is LNHDA, CDR2 SQIVND (reference sequence). V was cut by 4 bases and J by 6 bases, with 9 bases left in between. Together with reference TRBV19 and TRBJ1-2, the CDR3 gives the full variable domain: DGGITQSPKYLFRKEGQNVTLSCEQNLNHDAMYWYRQDPGQGLRLIYYSQIVNDFQKGDIAEGYSVSREKKESFPLTVTSAQKNPTAFYLCASSKGGNGYTFGSGTRLTVV.

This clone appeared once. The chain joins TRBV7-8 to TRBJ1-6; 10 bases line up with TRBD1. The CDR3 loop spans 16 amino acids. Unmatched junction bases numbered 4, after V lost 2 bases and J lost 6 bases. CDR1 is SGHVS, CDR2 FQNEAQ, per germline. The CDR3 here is CASSLRGDRGNSPLHF. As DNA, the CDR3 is TGTGCCAGCAGCTTAAGGGGGGACAGGGGTAATTCACCCCTCCACTTT.

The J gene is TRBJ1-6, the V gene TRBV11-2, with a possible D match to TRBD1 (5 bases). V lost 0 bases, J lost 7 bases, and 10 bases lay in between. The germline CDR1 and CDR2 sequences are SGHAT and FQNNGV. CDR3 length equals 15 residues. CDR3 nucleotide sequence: TGTGCCAGCAGCTTAGATCCAGGGTCGAATTCACCCCTCCACTTT. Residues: CASSLDPGSNSPLHF.